Below, 9 T cell receptor beta chains from the same sample are listed, as sequenced in a study of OX40 agonist ivuxolimab in advanced cancers. Produced via immunoSEQ multiplex PCR; TCRdb's table is partial and in-frame only. This repertoire shows about 90,000 clones, about 90% found once; its top ten account for around 1.7%. The sequences come from CD4+ or CD8+ T cells sorted from blood, collected in a trial of the OX40 agonist ivuxolimab. These receptors all come from an adult with an advanced solid tumor such as melanoma, head and neck, liver or kidney cancer.

The chain employs TRBV7-9 and TRBJ2-3, with 8 nucleotides matching TRBD2. Germline V gives CDR1 SEHNR, CDR2 FQNEAQ (reference sequence). V dropped 2 bases and J dropped 4; count of bases not matched to a gene: 14. The length of the CDR3 is 18 residues. The CDR3 nucleotides read TGTGCCAGCAGCTTATATGGGCTGGGAGCGGGAGTCGCAGATACGCAGTATTTT. This gives the protein CASSLYGLGAGVADTQYF.

The chain employs TRBV7-9 and TRBJ2-1, with TRBD2 identical over 12 bases. With V trimmed by 5 bases and J by 0 bases, 5 bases remained unmatched. Per germline, CDR1 SEHNR and CDR2 FQNEAQ (reference sequence). The CDR3 sequence is 17 residues long. DNA for the CDR3: TGTGCCAGCAGCCGGACTAGCGGGATGAGCTCCTACAATGAGCAGTTCTTC. It yields the protein CASSRTSGMSSYNEQFF. Variable domain in full (rest from reference TRBV7-9 and TRBJ2-1): DTGVSQNPRHKITKRGQNVTFRCDPISEHNRLYWYRQTLGQGPEFLTYFQNEAQLEKSRLLSDRFSAERPKGSFSTLEIQRTEQGDSAMYLCASSRTSGMSSYNEQFFGPGTRLTVL.

The chain is built from TRBV7-2 and TRBJ1-1; no reliable D call. The CDR3 totals 11 residues. Germline V CDR1 and CDR2: SGHTA, FQGNSA. V was shortened by 1 base and J by 8 bases, with 5 bases between the two germline ends. This chain's CDR3 is CASSLVAEAFF. The CDR3 DNA reads TGTGCCAGCAGCTTAGTGGCGGAAGCTTTCTTT. Full variable domain (missing parts from reference TRBV7-2 and TRBJ1-1): GAGVSQSPSNKVTEKGKDVELRCDPISGHTALYWYRQSLGQGLEFLIYFQGNSAPDKSGLPSDRFSAERTGGSVSTLTIQRTQQEDSAVYLCASSLVAEAFFGQGTRLTVV.

The chain joins TRBV18 to TRBJ2-7, with 14 positions matching TRBD2. V was pared by 4 bases and J by 6 bases, with 14 bases of the junction left unmatched. The CDR3 length is 18 residues. The germline V gene has CDR1 KGHSH and CDR2 LQKENI. The CDR3 DNA sequence: TGTGCCAGCTCACTCTCCAACCCCGGACTAGCGGGAGGCTCCGAGCAGTACTTC. Protein product: CASSLSNPGLAGGSEQYF.

This rearrangement joins TRBV28 to TRBJ1-2; TRBD1 matches 10 bases. CDR1 MDHEN and CDR2 SYDVKM come from the germline V gene. The trim removed 5 bases at V and 8 bases at J, leaving 8 bases unmatched. This CDR3 spans 14 amino acids. CDR3 protein: CASSVADRGRGYTF. The CDR3 region has the DNA TGTGCCAGCAGTGTAGCCGACAGGGGGCGGGGCTACACCTTC.

The CDR3: CAISAQGVTDTQYF. The CDR3, as DNA: TGTGCCATCAGTGCGCAGGGAGTAACAGATACGCAGTATTTT. The chain is built from TRBV10-3 and TRBJ2-3; D could derive from TRBD1 or TRBD2 (5 bases each). The length of the CDR3 is 14 residues. Trimming cost V 4 bases and J 3 bases, with 11 bases left between them. Per the germline V gene, CDR1 is ENHRY and CDR2 is SYGVKD.

The chain combines TRBV9 with TRBJ2-2, with D perhaps matching TRBD2 (6 bases). From germline, CDR1 is SGDLS and CDR2 YYNGEE. The CDR3 extends over 15 amino acids. V lost 6 bases, J lost 4 bases, and 16 bases lay in between. DNA for the CDR3: TGTGCCAGCACCCCTTGGGAGGCGGGCACCGGGGAGCTGTTTTTT. This gives the protein CASTPWEAGTGELFF.

V is TRBV5-4 and J is TRBJ2-7; the D gene is possibly TRBD2 (6 bases). Germline CDR1 SGHNT, CDR2 YYREEE (reference sequence). The ends were cut back, 4 bases at V and 3 bases at J, with 17 bases in the middle. This CDR3 spans 15 amino acids. CDR3 nucleotides: TGTGCCAGCAGCCCGGGGAGGTCGGGGATCTACGAGCAGTACTTC. Encoded protein: CASSPGRSGIYEQYF.

The genes are TRBV6-1 and TRBJ1-6; no clear D gene. The CDR3 consists of 15 residues. V lost 8 bases to trimming and J lost 5 bases, with 16 bases between them. The germline CDR1 and CDR2 sequences are MNHNS and SASEGT. The CDR3 reads CASLIEHPNNSPLHF. CDR3 DNA: TGTGCCAGCCTTATTGAGCATCCGAATAATTCACCCCTCCACTTT.